This entry is about one T cell receptor (beta chain). The authors' processing: Amplification with reference gene primers provided the estimates of nucleated cell counts. Sequencing was performed with immunoSEQ multiplex PCR; in TCRdb, only in-frame clones are kept and a portion is missing. The DNA was the basis for D and trimming; V, J and clone size are from that table. The table shows roughly 420,000 clones, with approximately 87% occurring only once. Participant reports of clinical history set cohort assignment. These data are taken from a study of blood T cell repertoires in COVID-19. About the study: Sample material is recorded as cDNA or gDNA derived from T cells, B-cell-depleted T cells, or PBMCs.

Trimming removed 3 bases from V and 6 bases from J, with 5 bases in between. The CDR3 covers 12 residues. In germline, CDR1 is SEHNR, CDR2 FQNEAQ (reference sequence). The source of this sequence is a woman aged 25 to 39 with acute COVID-19. Sequenced sample: PBMCs or T cells enriched from blood (not recorded which). V gene TRBV7-9 combines with J gene TRBJ1-4; D gene uncertain. CDR3 in amino acids: CASSFLDEKLFF. CDR3 coding DNA: TGTGCCAGCAGCTTCCTCGATGAAAAACTGTTTTTT.